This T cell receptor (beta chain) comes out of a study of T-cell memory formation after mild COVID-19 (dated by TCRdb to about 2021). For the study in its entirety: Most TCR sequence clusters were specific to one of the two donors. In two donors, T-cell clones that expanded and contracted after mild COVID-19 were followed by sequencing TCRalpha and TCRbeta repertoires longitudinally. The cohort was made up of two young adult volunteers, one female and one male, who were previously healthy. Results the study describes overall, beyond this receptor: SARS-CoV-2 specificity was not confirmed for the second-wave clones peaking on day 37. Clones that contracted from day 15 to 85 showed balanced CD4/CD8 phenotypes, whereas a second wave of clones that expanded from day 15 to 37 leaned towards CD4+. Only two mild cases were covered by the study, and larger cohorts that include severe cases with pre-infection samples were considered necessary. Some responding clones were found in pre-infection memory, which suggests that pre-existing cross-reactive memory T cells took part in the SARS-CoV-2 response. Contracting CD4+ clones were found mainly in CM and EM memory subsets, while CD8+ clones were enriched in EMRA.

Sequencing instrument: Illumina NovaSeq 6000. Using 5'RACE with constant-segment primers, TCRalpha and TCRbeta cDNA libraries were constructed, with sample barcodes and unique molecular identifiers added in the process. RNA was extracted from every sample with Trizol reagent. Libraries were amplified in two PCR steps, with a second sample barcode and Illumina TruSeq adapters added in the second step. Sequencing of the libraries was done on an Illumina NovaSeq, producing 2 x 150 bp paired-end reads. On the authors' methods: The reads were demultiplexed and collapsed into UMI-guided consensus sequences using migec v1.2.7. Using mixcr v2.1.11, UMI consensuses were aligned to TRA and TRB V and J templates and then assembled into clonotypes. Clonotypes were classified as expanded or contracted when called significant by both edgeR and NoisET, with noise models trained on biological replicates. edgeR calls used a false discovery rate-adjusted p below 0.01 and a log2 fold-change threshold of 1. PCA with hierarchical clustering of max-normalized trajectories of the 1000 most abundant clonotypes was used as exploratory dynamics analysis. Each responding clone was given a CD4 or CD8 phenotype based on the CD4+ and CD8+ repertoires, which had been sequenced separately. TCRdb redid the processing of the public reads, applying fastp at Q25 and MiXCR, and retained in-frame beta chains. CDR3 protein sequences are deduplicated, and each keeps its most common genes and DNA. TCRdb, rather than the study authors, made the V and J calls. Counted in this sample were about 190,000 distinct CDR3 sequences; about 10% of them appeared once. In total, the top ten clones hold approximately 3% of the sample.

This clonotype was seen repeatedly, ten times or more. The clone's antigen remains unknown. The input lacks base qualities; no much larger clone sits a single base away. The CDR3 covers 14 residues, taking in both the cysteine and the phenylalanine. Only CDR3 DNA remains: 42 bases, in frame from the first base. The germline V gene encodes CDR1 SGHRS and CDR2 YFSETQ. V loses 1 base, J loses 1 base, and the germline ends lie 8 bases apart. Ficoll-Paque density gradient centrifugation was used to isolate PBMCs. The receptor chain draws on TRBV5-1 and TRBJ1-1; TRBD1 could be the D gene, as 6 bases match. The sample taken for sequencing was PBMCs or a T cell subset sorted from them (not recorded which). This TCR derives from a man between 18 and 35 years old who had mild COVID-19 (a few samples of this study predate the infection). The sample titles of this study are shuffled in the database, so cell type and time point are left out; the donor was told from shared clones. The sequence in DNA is TGCGCCAGCAGCTTGCAGGGGACGAACACTGAAGCTTTCTTT. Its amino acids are CASSLQGTNTEAFF.